This T cell receptor beta chain was sequenced in a study of cytomegalovirus exposure and HLA in healthy donors. This CDR3 comprises 16 residues. Germline trimming cut 2 bases from V and 4 bases from J; bases unmatched to any gene: 6. Germline lookup yields CDR1 WSHSY and CDR2 SAAADI. Each donor's status was that of a healthy bone marrow donor. The PCR ran on 60 Vbeta and 13 Jbeta primers. Libraries were prepared by immunoSEQ multiplex PCR; TCRdb keeps only in-frame clonotypes and omits some of them. The listing records over 75,000 clones. The chain joins TRBV10-2 to TRBJ2-5, with 11 bases matching TRBD2. Sequencing was carried out using PBMCs. The TCR was taken from a man between 45 and 60 years old in good health and CMV-seronegative. CDR3 nucleotide sequence: TGCGCCAGCAGTGAGGATAGCGGGGGGGCAGGAGAGACCCAGTACTTC. Amino acids: CASSEDSGGAGETQYF.